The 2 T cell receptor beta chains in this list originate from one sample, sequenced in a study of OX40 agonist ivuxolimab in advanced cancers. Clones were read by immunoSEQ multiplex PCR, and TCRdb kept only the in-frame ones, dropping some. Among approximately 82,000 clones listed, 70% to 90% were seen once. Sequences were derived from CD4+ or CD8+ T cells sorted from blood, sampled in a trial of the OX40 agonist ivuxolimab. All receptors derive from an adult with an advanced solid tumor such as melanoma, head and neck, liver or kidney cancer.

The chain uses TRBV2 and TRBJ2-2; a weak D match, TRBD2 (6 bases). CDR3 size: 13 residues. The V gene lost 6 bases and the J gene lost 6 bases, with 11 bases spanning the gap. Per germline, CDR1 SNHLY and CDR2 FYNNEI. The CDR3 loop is CASRGGTAGELFF. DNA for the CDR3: TGTGCCAGCAGGGGAGGAACGGCCGGGGAGCTGTTTTTT.

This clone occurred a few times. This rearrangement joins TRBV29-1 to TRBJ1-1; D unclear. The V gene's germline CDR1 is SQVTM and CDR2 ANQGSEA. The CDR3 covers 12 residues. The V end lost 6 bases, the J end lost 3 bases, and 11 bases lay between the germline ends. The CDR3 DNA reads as TGCAGCGTATTATCGGGATACACTGAAGCTTTCTTT. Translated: CSVLSGYTEAFF.